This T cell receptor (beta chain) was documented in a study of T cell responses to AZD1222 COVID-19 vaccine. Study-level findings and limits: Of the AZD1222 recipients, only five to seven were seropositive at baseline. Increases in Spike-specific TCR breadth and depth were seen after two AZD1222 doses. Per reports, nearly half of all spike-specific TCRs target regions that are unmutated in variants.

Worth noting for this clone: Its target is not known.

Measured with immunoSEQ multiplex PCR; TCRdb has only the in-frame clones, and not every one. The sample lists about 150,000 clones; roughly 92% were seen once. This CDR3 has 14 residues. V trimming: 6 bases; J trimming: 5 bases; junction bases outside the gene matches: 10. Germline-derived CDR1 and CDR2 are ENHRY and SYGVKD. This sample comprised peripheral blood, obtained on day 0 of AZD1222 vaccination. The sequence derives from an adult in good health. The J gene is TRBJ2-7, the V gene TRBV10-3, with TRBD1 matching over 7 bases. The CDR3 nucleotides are TGTGCCATCAGGAATCAGGGGGTCAAGGACGAGCAGTACTTC. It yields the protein CAIRNQGVKDEQYF.